One and the same sample provided the 11 T cell receptor beta chains below, sequenced in a study of Ad26.COV2.S vaccination and SARS-CoV-2 variants. Assay: immunoSEQ multiplex PCR; the TCRdb copy retains only in-frame clones and omits some. Found here are 300,000 to 500,000 clones, roughly nine tenths of them singletons; the top ten hold 3.5%. As to treatment: roughly 18 received Ad26.COV2.S at low or high dose, single or two shots; 5 received placebo; per-sample allocation not given. After the first vaccine or placebo injection, samples were drawn on day 63. The sample in question was peripheral blood, obtained in a trial of Ad26.COV2.S vaccine versus placebo. The origin of the receptors is a person aged 18-65 years who received the Ad26.COV2.S COVID-19 vaccine or a placebo.

The V gene is TRBV24-1, the J gene TRBJ1-1; no firm D call. Germline CDR1 is KGHDR and CDR2 is SFDVKD. The V gene lost 0 bases and the J gene lost 2 bases, with 18 bases spanning the gap. This CDR3 has 18 residues. Here the CDR3 reads CATSDLRGLGRANTEAFF. The CDR3, as DNA: TGTGCCACCAGTGATTTGCGAGGGCTCGGTCGAGCAAACACTGAAGCTTTCTTT.

The gene calls are TRBV2 and TRBJ1-6; 9 nucleotides line up with TRBD1. J gave up 2 bases and V 4 bases, and 3 bases lay outside the gene matches. Germline V gives CDR1 SNHLY, CDR2 FYNNEI. The CDR3 consists of 16 residues. CDR3 region: CASSGGTGPYNSPLHF. The CDR3 nucleotides are TGTGCCAGCAGTGGAGGGACAGGGCCCTATAATTCACCCCTCCACTTT.

To note about this clone: This sample includes further DNA sequences coding for the same CDR3. The chain employs TRBV27 and TRBJ2-7, with D possibly matching TRBD2 (6 bases). The CDR3 runs 13 residues. Looked up from germline, CDR1 is MNHEY and CDR2 is SMNVEV (reference sequence). Between the trimmed V and J ends, which lost 4 bases and 3 bases, there was a span of 10 bases. The CDR3 DNA reads as TGTGCCAGCAGTTGGAGGGAAAGCTACGAGCAGTACTTC. Its translation is CASSWRESYEQYF.

A note on this clone: Other DNA variants within this sample encode the same CDR3. The chain couples TRBV18 to TRBJ1-5; D gene unclear. The germline V gene has CDR1 KGHSH and CDR2 LQKENI. The CDR3 has 14 residues. Trimming took 2 bases from V and 1 from J, leaving 6 bases between them. DNA of the CDR3: TGTGCCAGCTCACCATCGGGGAGCAATCAGCCCCAGCATTTT. Its protein is CASSPSGSNQPQHF.

This chain links TRBV5-5 with TRBJ1-1, with D hard to call. Trimming pared 4 bases from V and 2 bases from J, leaving 15 bases between. This CDR3 has 15 residues. CDR1 SGHKS and CDR2 YYEKEE come from the germline V gene (reference sequence). This CDR3 reads CASSNRPWGNTEAFF. DNA for the CDR3: TGTGCCAGCAGCAACAGACCGTGGGGAAACACTGAAGCTTTCTTT.

This clone was observed once. The V and J genes are TRBV12-3 or TRBV12-4 and TRBJ1-1, with D maybe TRBD1 (5 bases). V was cut by 8 bases and J by 5 bases, with 12 bases left in between. The CDR3 has 12 amino acids. Here the CDR3 reads CASGRVRTEAFF. In DNA, the CDR3 is TGTGCCAGCGGCAGGGTTAGGACTGAAGCTTTCTTT.

The V gene is TRBV23-1, the J gene TRBJ1-2; D uncertain. TRBV23-1 is placed among ORFs of uncertain function. The V and J ends lost 4 bases and 0 bases respectively, with 12 bases between them. CDR3 size: 15 residues. CDR3 sequence: CASSLRNTANYGYTF. Written as DNA, the CDR3 is TGCGCCAGCAGTCTACGGAACACTGCTAACTATGGCTACACCTTC.

This clone was seen a single time. The genes are TRBV10-2 and TRBJ2-5; perhaps TRBD2 as D (5 bases). The V end was cut by 1 base, the J end by 0 bases, with 9 bases between. Per the germline V gene, CDR1 is WSHSY and CDR2 is SAAADI. The CDR3 contains 15 residues. The CDR3 reads CASSELEGYQETQYF. The CDR3 nucleotides are TGCGCCAGCAGTGAGTTAGAGGGCTACCAAGAGACCCAGTACTTC.

V gene TRBV7-9 combines with J gene TRBJ1-1; D ambiguous. V lost 2 bases and J 0 bases, leaving 7 bases between the germline ends. CDR1 and CDR2 (germline): SEHNR, FQNEAQ (reference sequence). This CDR3 spans 14 amino acids. CDR3 sequence: CASSLPILNTEAFF. DNA for the CDR3: TGTGCCAGCAGCTTACCTATACTGAACACTGAAGCTTTCTTT. Full variable domain (missing parts from reference TRBV7-9 and TRBJ1-1): DTGVSQNPRHKITKRGQNVTFRCDPISEHNRLYWYRQTLGQGPEFLTYFQNEAQLEKSRLLSDRFSAERPKGSFSTLEIQRTEQGDSAMYLCASSLPILNTEAFFGQGTRLTVV.

Notes on this clone: Germline is not matched at one junction end, which may reflect a read error. The chain couples TRBV6-1 to TRBJ1-5, with TRBD1 as a possible D gene (5 bases). The CDR3 is 13 residues long. Germline CDR1 reads MNHNS; CDR2 reads SASEGT. CDR3 sequence (DNA): TGTGCCAGCAGAGAAGGCAACAGGCAGCCCCAGCATTTT. This gives the protein CASREGNRQPQHF.

The chain couples TRBV7-9 to TRBJ2-3; D not certain. V lost 6 bases and J 1 base, leaving 14 bases between the germline ends. Germline CDR1 SEHNR, CDR2 FQNEAQ (reference sequence). The CDR3 sequence is 15 residues long. Written as DNA, the CDR3 is TGTGCCAGCAGATCAAGGGTTTCGGGCACAGATACGCAGTATTTT. Protein product: CASRSRVSGTDTQYF.